This TCR beta chain is from a study of Ad26.COV2.S vaccination and SARS-CoV-2 variants. Whole-study context: Ad26.COV2.S was injected intramuscularly once or twice, 56 days apart.

Germline CDR1 SGDLS, CDR2 YYNGEE. The CDR3 is 15 residues long. With 0 bases removed from V and 0 bases from J, the gap between germline ends came to 9 bases. This sample's treatment: over 15 received Ad26.COV2.S at low or high dose, single or two shots; about 5 received placebo; per-sample allocation not given. Day 63 after the first injection of vaccine or placebo was the sampling time. This vaccine is an Ad26 vector that expresses the Wuhan-strain SARS-CoV-2 spike. TCRdb's table, derived via immunoSEQ multiplex PCR, lists solely in-frame clones and lacks some. The table has 290,000 or so clones, more than 70% seen once.

This chain joins TRBV9 and TRBJ1-2; the D is unclear. The material was peripheral blood, obtained in a trial of Ad26.COV2.S vaccine versus placebo. The clonotype was recovered from a person aged 18-65 years who received the Ad26.COV2.S COVID-19 vaccine or a placebo. The CDR3, as DNA: TGTGCCAGCAGCGTAGCCGGTGGAACTAACTATGGCTACACCTTC. This translates into CASSVAGGTNYGYTF.